One sample yielded the 2 T cell receptor beta chains listed below, sequenced in a study of PD-L1 blockade in urothelial cancer (dated by TCRdb to 2015 to 2018). Explained via the paper, the time point label denotes: pretreatment peripheral blood. The method behind the library was the immunoSEQ multiplex PCR assay. TCRdb holds this immuneACCESS table with in-frame rearrangements only. Some clones are missing; in checked studies, unresolved V genes explain under half, and the rest has no known cause. Here the sample has about 130,000 clones; 65% to 85% occur a single time. Of the sample, about 2.9% is held by the ten largest clones. Sequenced material: PBMCs, taken around atezolizumab (anti-PD-L1) treatment. The source of these receptors is a man aged 45-65 years with urothelial cancer.

The V gene is TRBV1, the J gene TRBJ2-1; TRBD2, the table's D call, lacks a check against the DNA. TRBV1 is assigned pseudogene status. The CDR3 is 16 amino acids. The CDR3 loop reads CTSSRATNGGDNEQFF. The CDR3 nucleotides are TGCACCAGCAGCCGAGCGACTAACGGGGGTGACAATGAGCAGTTCTTC.

The J gene is TRBJ2-1, the V gene TRBV5-1, with TRBD2 matching over 7 bases. Trimming removed 3 bases from V and 3 bases from J; junction bases left unmatched: 9. Germline CDR1 reads SGHRS; CDR2 reads YFSETQ. The CDR3 sequence is 16 residues long. CDR3 DNA sequence: TGCGCCAGCAGCTATATAACTCTAGCGGACTACAATGAGCAGTTCTTC. This translates into CASSYITLADYNEQFF.